This TCR beta chain originates from a study of blood T cell repertoires in COVID-19. Study-wide background: Sources were T cells, B-cell-depleted T cells, or PBMCs; the material itself was cDNA or gDNA.

Authors' processing steps: Reference gene primer amplification gave nucleated cell count estimates. The table came from immunoSEQ multiplex PCR; TCRdb's copy has only in-frame clones and leaves some out. That table is the source of V, J and clone size, and D and trimming were worked out from the DNA. The sample records under 200,000 clones, 60% to 85% being singletons. Trimming cost V 4 bases and J 2 bases, with 7 bases left between them. This CDR3 spans 13 amino acids. The V gene's germline CDR1 is LGHDT and CDR2 YNNKEL (reference sequence). The chain combines TRBV3-1 (or the pseudogene TRBV3-2) with TRBJ2-3; D call uncertain. This TCR came from a man in his 70s with acute or convalescent COVID-19. The sequencing sample was made of peripheral blood. CDR3 DNA: TGTGCCAGCAGCCTCTCGGTCACAGATACGCAGTATTTT. Amino acids: CASSLSVTDTQYF.